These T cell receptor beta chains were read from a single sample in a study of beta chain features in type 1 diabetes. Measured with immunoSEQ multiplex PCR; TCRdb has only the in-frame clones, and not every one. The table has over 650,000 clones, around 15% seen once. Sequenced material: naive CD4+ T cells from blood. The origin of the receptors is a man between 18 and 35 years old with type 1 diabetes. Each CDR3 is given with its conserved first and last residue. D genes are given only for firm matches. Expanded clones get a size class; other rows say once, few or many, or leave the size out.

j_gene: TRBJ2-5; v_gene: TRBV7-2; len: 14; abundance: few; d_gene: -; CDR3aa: CASSLGRHQETQYF; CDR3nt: TGTGCCAGCAGCTTAGGGAGGCATCAAGAGACCCAGTACTTC
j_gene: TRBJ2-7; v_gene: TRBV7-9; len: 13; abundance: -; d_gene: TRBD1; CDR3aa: CASSFRGSYEQYF; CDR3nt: TGTGCCAGCAGCTTCAGGGGGTCCTACGAGCAGTACTTC
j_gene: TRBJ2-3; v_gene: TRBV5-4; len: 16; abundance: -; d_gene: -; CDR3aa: CASSLLKGARADTQYF; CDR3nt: TGTGCCAGCAGCTTGTTAAAAGGGGCCAGGGCAGATACGCAGTATTTT
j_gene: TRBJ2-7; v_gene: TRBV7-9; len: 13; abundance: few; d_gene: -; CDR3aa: CASSFTGNSEQYF; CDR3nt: TGTGCCAGCAGCTTTACGGGGAACTCCGAGCAGTACTTC
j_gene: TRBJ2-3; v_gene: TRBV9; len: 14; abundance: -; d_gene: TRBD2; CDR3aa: CASSLRLATDTQYF; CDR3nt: TGTGCCAGCAGCCTCAGACTAGCCACAGATACGCAGTATTTT
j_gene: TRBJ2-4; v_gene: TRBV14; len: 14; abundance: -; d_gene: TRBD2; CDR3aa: CATEGLADKNIQYF; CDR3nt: TGTGCCACAGAAGGACTAGCGGACAAAAACATTCAGTACTTC
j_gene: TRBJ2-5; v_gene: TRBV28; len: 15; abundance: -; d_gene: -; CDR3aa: CASSSPWGARETQYF; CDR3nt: TGTGCCAGCAGTTCGCCTTGGGGGGCCCGAGAGACCCAGTACTTC
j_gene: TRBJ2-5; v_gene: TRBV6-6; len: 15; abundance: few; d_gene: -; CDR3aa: CASRRPGTRGETQYF; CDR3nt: TGTGCCAGCAGACGTCCGGGAACTCGAGGAGAGACCCAGTACTTC
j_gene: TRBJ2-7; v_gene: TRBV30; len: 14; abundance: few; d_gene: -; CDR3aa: CAWRLLAGSYEQYF; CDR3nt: TGTGCCTGGAGGTTATTGGCAGGGTCCTACGAGCAGTACTTC
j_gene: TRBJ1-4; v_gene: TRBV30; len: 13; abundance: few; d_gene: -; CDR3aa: CAWSGSSNEKLFF; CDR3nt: TGTGCCTGGTCGGGTAGTTCTAATGAAAAACTGTTTTTT
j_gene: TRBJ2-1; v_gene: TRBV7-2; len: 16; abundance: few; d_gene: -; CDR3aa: CASSSRGAERTYEQFF; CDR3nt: TGTGCCAGCAGCTCGAGAGGGGCAGAGAGGACCTATGAGCAGTTCTTC
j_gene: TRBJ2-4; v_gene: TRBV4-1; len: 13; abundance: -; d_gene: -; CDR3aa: CASSHPRDGVRYF; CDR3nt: TGCGCCAGCAGCCACCCCCGGGACGGGGTTCGGTACTTC
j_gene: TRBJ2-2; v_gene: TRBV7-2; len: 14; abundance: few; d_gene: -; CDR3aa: CASSLDLRTGELFF; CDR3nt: TGTGCCAGCAGCTTAGATCTTCGGACCGGGGAGCTGTTTTTT
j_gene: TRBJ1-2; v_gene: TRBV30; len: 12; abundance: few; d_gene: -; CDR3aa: CAWSVRSRMNTF; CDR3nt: TGTGCCTGGAGTGTACGGAGTAGAATGAATACCTTC
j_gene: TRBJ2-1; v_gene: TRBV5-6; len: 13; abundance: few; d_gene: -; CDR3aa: CASSMTDYNEQFF; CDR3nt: TGTGCCAGCAGTATGACAGACTACAATGAGCAGTTCTTC
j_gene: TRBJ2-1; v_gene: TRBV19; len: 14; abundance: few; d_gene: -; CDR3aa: CASSRGAAYNEQFF; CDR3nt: TGTGCCAGTTCCCGGGGAGCGGCTTACAATGAGCAGTTCTTC
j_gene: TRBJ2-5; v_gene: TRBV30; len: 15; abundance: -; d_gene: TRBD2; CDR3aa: CAWSVGLAGEETQYF; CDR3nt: TGTGCCTGGAGTGTAGGTCTAGCGGGAGAAGAGACCCAGTACTTC
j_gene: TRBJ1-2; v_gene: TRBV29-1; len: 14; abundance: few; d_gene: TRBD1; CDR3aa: CSVDPIGQGGGYTF; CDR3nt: TGCAGCGTTGACCCCATCGGACAGGGAGGGGGCTACACCTTC
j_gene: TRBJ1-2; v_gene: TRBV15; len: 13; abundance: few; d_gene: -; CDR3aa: CATSEGRNYGYTF; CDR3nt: TGTGCCACCAGCGAGGGCAGGAACTATGGCTACACCTTC
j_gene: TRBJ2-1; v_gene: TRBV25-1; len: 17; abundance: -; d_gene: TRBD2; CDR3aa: CASTTRRLAGEYNEQFF; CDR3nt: TGTGCCAGCACCACAAGGCGACTAGCGGGGGAATACAATGAGCAGTTCTTC
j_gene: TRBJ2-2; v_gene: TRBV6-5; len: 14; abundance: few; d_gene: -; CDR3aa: CASKVYRSVGELFF; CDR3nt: TGTGCCAGCAAGGTTTATCGGTCGGTCGGGGAGCTGTTTTTT
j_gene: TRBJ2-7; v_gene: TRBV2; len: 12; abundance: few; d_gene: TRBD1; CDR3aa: CATKGQGYEQYF; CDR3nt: TGTGCCACCAAGGGACAGGGCTACGAGCAGTACTTC
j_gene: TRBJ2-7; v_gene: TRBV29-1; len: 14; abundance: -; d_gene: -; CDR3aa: CSVYWRDHRNEQYF; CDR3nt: TGCAGCGTTTATTGGCGGGACCACCGCAACGAGCAGTACTTC
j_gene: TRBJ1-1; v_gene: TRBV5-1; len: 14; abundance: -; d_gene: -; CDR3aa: CASSPRGEAGEAFF; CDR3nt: TGCGCCAGCAGCCCTCGTGGGGAAGCAGGTGAAGCTTTCTTT
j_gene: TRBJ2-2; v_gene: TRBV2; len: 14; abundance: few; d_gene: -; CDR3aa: CASSAESGAGELFF; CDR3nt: TGTGCCAGCAGTGCGGAATCAGGAGCCGGGGAGCTGTTTTTT
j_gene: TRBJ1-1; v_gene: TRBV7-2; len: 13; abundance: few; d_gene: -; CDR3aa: CASSLGRQGKCVF; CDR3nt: TGTGCCAGCAGCTTAGGGCGGCAGGGGAAATGCGTCTTT
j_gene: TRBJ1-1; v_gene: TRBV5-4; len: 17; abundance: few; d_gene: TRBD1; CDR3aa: CASSAGTVRLMNTEAFF; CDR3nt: TGTGCCAGCAGCGCCGGGACAGTTAGATTAATGAACACTGAAGCTTTCTTT
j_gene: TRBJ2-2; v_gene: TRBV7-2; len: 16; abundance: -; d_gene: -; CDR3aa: CASSLDPGGVTGELFF; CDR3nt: TGTGCCAGCAGCTTAGACCCGGGTGGAGTCACCGGGGAGCTGTTTTTT
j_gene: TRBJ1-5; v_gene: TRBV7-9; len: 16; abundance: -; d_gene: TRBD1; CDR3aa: CASSPLTGAGNQPQHF; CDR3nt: TGTGCCAGCAGCCCATTGACAGGGGCGGGCAATCAGCCCCAGCATTTT
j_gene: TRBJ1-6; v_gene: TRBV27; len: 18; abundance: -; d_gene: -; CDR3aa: CASSFLTPGREGDSPLHF; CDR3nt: TGTGCCAGCAGTTTTCTGACTCCGGGGCGCGAGGGCGATTCACCCCTCCACTTT
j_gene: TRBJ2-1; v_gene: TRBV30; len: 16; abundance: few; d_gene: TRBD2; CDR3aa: CAWSVRGLAYRNEQFF; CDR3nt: TGTGCCTGGAGTGTACGGGGACTAGCGTACCGGAATGAGCAGTTCTTC
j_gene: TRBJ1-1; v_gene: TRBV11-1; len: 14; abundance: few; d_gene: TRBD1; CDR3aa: CASSSGQGGTEAFF; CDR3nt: TGTGCCAGCAGTTCGGGACAGGGAGGCACTGAAGCTTTCTTT
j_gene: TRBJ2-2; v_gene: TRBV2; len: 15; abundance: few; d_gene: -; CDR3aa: CASREAGADTGELFF; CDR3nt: TGTGCCAGCAGGGAGGCAGGGGCTGACACCGGGGAGCTGTTTTTT
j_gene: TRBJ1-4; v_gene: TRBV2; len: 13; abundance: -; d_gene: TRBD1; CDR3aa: CASTGQGMEKLFF; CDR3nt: TGTGCCAGCACTGGACAGGGGATGGAAAAACTGTTTTTT
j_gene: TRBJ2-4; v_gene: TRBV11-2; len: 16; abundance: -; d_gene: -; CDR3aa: CASSLPPYLEGNIQYF; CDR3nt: TGTGCCAGCAGCTTACCGCCTTACTTAGAAGGAAACATTCAGTACTTC
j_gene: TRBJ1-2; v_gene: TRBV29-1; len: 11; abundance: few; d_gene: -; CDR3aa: CSVGGIYGYTF; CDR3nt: TGCAGCGTTGGAGGTATCTATGGCTACACCTTC
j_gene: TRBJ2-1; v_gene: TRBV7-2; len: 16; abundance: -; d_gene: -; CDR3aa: CASSFYPLSGYNEQFF; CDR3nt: TGTGCCAGCAGCTTTTATCCCTTGAGCGGTTACAATGAGCAGTTCTTC
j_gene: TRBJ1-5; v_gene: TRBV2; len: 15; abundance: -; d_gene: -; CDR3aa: CASGPEGPSNQPQHF; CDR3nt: TGTGCCAGCGGGCCCGAGGGGCCTAGCAATCAGCCCCAGCATTTT
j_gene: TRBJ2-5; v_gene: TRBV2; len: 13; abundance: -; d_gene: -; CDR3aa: CASNPGGGETQYF; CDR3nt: TGTGCCAGCAACCCCGGGGGCGGGGAGACCCAGTACTTC
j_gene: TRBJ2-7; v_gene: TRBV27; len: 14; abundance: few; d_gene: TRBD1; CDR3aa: CASSLRAGGNEQYF; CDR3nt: TGTGCCAGCAGTTTAAGGGCAGGGGGCAACGAGCAGTACTTC
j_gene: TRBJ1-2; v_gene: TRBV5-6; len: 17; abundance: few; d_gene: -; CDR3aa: CASSLLAGKDLFYGYTF; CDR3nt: TGTGCCAGCAGCTTGCTGGCAGGGAAGGACTTATTCTATGGCTACACCTTC
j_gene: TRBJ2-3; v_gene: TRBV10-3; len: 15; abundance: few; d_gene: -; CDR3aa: CAISGVTASTDTQYF; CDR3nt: TGTGCCATCAGTGGGGTAACAGCTAGCACAGATACGCAGTATTTT
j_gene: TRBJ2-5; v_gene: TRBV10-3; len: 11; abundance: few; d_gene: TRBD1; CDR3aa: CATATGGEAYF; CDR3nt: TGTGCCACCGCAACAGGGGGCGAGGCTTACTTC
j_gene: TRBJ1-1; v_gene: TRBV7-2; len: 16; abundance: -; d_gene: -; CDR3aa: CASSSRSTLASTEAFF; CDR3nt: TGTGCCAGCAGCTCCCGATCGACTTTAGCGAGCACTGAAGCTTTCTTT
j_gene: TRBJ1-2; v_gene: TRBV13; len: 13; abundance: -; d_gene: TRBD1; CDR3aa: CASSLQGADGYTF; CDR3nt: TGTGCCAGCAGCCTCCAGGGGGCCGATGGCTACACCTTC
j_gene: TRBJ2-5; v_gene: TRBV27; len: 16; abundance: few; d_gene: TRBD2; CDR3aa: CASSFSGGASEETQYF; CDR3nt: TGTGCCAGCAGTTTTAGCGGGGGGGCCTCAGAAGAGACCCAGTACTTC
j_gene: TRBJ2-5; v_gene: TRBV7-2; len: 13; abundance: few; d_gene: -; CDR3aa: CASSTRAQETQYF; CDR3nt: TGTGCCAGCAGCACCCGGGCGCAAGAGACCCAGTACTTC
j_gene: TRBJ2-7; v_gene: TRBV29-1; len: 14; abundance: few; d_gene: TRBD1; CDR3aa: CSVEGGTGGYEQYF; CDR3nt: TGCAGCGTTGAGGGTGGGACAGGGGGCTACGAGCAGTACTTC
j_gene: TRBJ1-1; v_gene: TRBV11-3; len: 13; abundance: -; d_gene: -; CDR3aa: CASSLGRNTEAFF; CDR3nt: TGTGCCAGCAGCCTAGGGCGGAACACTGAAGCTTTCTTT
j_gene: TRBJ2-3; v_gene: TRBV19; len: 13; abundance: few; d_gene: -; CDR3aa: CASSPIATDTQYF; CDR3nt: TGTGCCAGTAGTCCCATTGCCACAGATACGCAGTATTTT
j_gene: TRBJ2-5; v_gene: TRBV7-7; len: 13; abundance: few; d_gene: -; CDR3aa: CASSLGHPETQYF; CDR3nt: TGTGCTAGCAGCTTGGGACACCCGGAGACCCAGTACTTC
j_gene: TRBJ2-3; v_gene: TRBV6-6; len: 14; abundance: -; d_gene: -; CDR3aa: CASSTSGVAYTQYF; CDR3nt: TGTGCCAGCAGTACCTCGGGGGTAGCTTATACGCAGTATTTT
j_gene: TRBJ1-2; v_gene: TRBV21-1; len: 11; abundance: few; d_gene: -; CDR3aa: CASSTEVGYTF; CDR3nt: TGTGCCAGCAGCACGGAAGTTGGCTACACCTTC
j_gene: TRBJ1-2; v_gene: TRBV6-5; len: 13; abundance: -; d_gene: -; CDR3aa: CASSYHDVGGYTF; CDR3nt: TGTGCCAGCAGTTACCACGACGTGGGTGGCTACACCTTC